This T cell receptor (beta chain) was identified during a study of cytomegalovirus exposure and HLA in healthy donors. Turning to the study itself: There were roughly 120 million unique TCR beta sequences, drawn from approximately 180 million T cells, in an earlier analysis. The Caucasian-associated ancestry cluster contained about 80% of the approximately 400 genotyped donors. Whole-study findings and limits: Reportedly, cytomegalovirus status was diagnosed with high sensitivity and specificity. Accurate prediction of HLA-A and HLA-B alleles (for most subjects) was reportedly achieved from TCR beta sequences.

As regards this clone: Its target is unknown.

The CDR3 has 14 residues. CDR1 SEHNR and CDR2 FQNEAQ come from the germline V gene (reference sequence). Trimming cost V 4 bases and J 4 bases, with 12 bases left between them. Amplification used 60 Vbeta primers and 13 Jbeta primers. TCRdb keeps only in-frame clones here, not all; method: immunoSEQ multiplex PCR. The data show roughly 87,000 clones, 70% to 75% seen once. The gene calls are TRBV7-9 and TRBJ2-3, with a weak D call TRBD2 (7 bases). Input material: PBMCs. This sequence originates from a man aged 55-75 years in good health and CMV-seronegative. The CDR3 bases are TGTGCCAGCAGCTCCAAAGGGGGGGCAGATACGCAGTATTTT. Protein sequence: CASSSKGGADTQYF.